This T cell receptor (beta chain) was recovered during a study of blood T cell repertoires in COVID-19. The wider study: T cells, B-cell-depleted T cells, or PBMCs provided the cDNA or gDNA that served as material.

Source study methods: Reference gene primer amplification gave estimated nucleated cell counts. Sequencing used immunoSEQ multiplex PCR; TCRdb keeps in-frame clones, though not all of them. V and J calls and clone size are given by that table; D and trimming were obtained from the DNA. This table has about 74,000 clones, about 80% appearing once. In germline, CDR1 is LGHNA, CDR2 YSLEER. The V and J ends lost 6 bases and 8 bases respectively, with 19 bases between them. CDR3 length: 14 amino acids. This receptor was obtained from a human donor in a cohort sampled during active COVID-19. Material: peripheral blood. The chain carries TRBV4-3 and TRBJ1-2; D gene unclear. CDR3 nucleotides: TGCGCCAGCAGACACGGGGAGGGTCGTCAGGGCTACACCTTC. It is translated as CASRHGEGRQGYTF.